These 9 T cell receptor beta chains came from one sample sequenced in a study of T cells in Graves' hyperthyroidism and ophthalmopathy. Regions amplified from RNA transcripts were the TCR beta CDR3 regions. An initial round of RT-PCR targeting the TCR CDR3 relied on the HTBI primer set. TCRdb used MiXCR to reprocess the multiplex PCR reads, holding one entry per CDR3 protein. The sample holds about 210,000 distinct CDR3 sequences; about 15% are singletons and the top ten take 50%. Sequences were obtained from blood. Every receptor here comes from a man aged 50-60 years with Graves' hyperthyroidism.

The J gene is TRBJ2-3, the V gene TRBV27; 14 bases fit TRBD2. Trimming cost V 7 bases and J 1 base; bases outside gene matches: 10. Germline V CDR1 and CDR2: MNHEY, SMNVEV (reference sequence). The CDR3 sequence is 18 residues long. The CDR3, as DNA: TGTGCCAGCACCAGGACTAGCGGGAGGCCTCAGCGCACAGATACGCAGTATTTT. Translated: CASTRTSGRPQRTDTQYF.

The chain has TRBV5-1 and TRBJ2-5; the match to TRBD2 covers 8 bases. Germline loops: CDR1 SGHRS, CDR2 YFSETQ. This CDR3 is built from 13 residues. V shed 3 bases and J 5 bases; nucleotides not matched to a gene: 3. Here the CDR3 reads CASSSGGRETQYF. CDR3 DNA sequence: TGCGCCAGCAGCTCGGGGGGGCGGGAGACCCAGTACTTC.

The genes are TRBV29-1 and TRBJ2-7, with D tentatively TRBD1 or TRBD2 (5 bases each). CDR3 length: 14 amino acids. The germline CDR1 and CDR2 sequences are SQVTM and ANQGSEA. V was trimmed by 4 bases and J by 0 bases, leaving 13 bases between them. Here the CDR3 DNA reads TGCAGCGTTGTTTTAGGGGACCTCTCCTACGAGCAGTACTTC. As protein: CSVVLGDLSYEQYF.

This clonotype occurred many times. V gene TRBV28 combines with J gene TRBJ2-3; 9 bases line up with TRBD1. This CDR3 comprises 16 residues. Germline CDR1 and CDR2: MDHEN and SYDVKM. V lost 3 bases and J lost 0; bases outside the gene matches: 4. The CDR3 DNA reads as TGTGCCAGCAGTTTGCAGGGACAGGGTAGCACAGATACGCAGTATTTT. Its protein is CASSLQGQGSTDTQYF. Filled out from reference TRBV28 and TRBJ2-3, the complete variable domain reads DVKVTQSSRYLVKRTGEKVFLECVQDMDHENMFWYRQDPGLGLRLIYFSYDVKMKEKGDIPEGYSVSREKKERFSLILESASTNQTSMYLCASSLQGQGSTDTQYFGPGTRLTVL.

This clonotype was detected many times. The J gene is TRBJ2-1, the V gene TRBV6-2 or TRBV6-3, with a possible D match to TRBD2 (5 bases). Germline-derived CDR1 and CDR2 are MNHEY and SVGEGT. This CDR3 region has 16 residues. Trimming stripped 0 bases from V and 8 bases from J, with 17 bases between. CDR3 loop: CASSYSMDSRRDEQFF. The DNA for the CDR3 is TGTGCCAGCAGTTACTCGATGGACTCTCGACGGGATGAGCAGTTCTTC.

The chain links TRBV5-1 to TRBJ2-7, with 10 bases identical to TRBD2. After removal of 2 bases from V and 0 bases from J, the junction contained 2 bases not matched to a gene. The CDR3 extends over 15 amino acids. CDR1 SGHRS and CDR2 YFSETQ come from the germline V gene. The CDR3 nucleotides read TGCGCCAGCAGCTTTAGCGGGAGGACCTCCTACGAGCAGTACTTC. The encoded protein is CASSFSGRTSYEQYF. The entire variable domain, with the rest obtained from reference TRBV5-1 and TRBJ2-7, is as follows: KAGVTQTPRYLIKTRGQQVTLSCSPISGHRSVSWYQQTPGQGLQFLFEYFSETQRNKGNFPGRFSGRQFSNSRSEMNVSTLELGDSALYLCASSFSGRTSYEQYFGPGTRLTVT.

This clonotype was seen repeatedly, ten times or more. This chain joins TRBV20-1 and TRBJ1-2; D is uncertain. V lost 0 bases and J lost 3, with 14 bases in between. Germline V gives CDR1 DFQATT, CDR2 SNEGSKA (reference sequence). The CDR3 has 15 amino acids. The CDR3 region is CSARDRDGGYYGYTF. CDR3 sequence (DNA): TGCAGTGCTAGAGATAGGGATGGCGGATACTATGGCTACACCTTC.

The chain is built from TRBV29-1 and TRBJ1-3; D call uncertain. The CDR3 runs 14 residues. The V and J ends lost 3 bases and 0 bases respectively, with 9 bases between them. CDR1 and CDR2 from the germline V gene are SQVTM and ANQGSEA. The CDR3 here is CSVEAPSSGNTIYF. The DNA of the CDR3 is TGCAGCGTTGAGGCGCCCAGCTCTGGAAACACCATATATTTT.

This chain uses TRBV5-1 with TRBJ2-7, with 11 bases lining up with TRBD2. The CDR3 totals 16 residues. Trimming at V came to 4 bases and at J to 1 base, leaving 7 bases not matched to a gene. Germline assignment: CDR1 SGHRS and CDR2 YFSETQ. The CDR3 sequence is CASSEETSGSSYEQYF. The CDR3 nucleotides are TGCGCCAGCAGCGAAGAAACTAGCGGGAGTTCCTACGAGCAGTACTTC.